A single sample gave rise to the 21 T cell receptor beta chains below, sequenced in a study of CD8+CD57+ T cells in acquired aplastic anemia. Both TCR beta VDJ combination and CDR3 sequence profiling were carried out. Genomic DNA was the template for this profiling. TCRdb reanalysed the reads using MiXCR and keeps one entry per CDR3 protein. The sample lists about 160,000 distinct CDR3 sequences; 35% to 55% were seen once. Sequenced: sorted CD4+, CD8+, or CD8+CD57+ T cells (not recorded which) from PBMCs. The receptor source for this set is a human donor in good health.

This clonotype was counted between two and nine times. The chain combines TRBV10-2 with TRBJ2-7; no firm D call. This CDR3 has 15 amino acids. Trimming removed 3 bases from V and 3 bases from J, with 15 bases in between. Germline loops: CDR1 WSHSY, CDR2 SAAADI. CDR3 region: CASSDVSGRNYEQYF. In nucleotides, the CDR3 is TGCGCCAGCAGTGATGTGTCTGGCAGGAACTACGAGCAGTACTTC.

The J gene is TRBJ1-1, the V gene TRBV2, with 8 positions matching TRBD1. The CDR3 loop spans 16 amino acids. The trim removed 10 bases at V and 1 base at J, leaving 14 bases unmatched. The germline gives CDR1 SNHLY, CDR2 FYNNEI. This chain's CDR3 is CATKPGQGAGNTEAFF. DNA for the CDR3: TGTGCCACGAAACCAGGTCAGGGGGCGGGGAACACTGAAGCTTTCTTT.

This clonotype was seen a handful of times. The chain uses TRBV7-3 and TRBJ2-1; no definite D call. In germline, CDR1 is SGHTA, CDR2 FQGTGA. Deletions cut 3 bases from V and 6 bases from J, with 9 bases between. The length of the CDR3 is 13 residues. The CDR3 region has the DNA TGTGCCAGCAGCTTCCCGGAGCTCAATGAGCAGTTCTTC. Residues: CASSFPELNEQFF.

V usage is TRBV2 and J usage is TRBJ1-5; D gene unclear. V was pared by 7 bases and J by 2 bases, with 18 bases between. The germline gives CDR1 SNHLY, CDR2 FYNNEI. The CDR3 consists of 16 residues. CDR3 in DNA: TGTGCCAGCACCCCAGAAGGGTCGTTGGGCAATCAGCCCCAGCATTTT. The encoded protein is CASTPEGSLGNQPQHF.

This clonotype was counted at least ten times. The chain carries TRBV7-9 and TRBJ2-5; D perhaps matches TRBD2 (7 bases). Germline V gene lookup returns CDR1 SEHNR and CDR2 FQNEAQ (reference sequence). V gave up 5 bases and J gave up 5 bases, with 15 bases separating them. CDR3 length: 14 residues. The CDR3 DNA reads TGTGCCAGCAGCCTAGGGGGGGGCATGGAGACCCAGTACTTC. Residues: CASSLGGGMETQYF.

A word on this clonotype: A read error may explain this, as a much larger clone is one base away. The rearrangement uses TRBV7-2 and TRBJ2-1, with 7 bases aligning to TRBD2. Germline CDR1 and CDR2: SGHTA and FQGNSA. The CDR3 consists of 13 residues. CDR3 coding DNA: TGTGCCAGCAGCTTACTGGAGCGGGGCCGTTGGTGCTTC. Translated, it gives CASSLLERGRWCF.

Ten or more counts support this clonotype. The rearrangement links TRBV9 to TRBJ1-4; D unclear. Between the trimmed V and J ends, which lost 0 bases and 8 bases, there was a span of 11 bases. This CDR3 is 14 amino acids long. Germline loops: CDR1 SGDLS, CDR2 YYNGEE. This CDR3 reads CASSVGPSGEKLFF. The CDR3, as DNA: TGTGCCAGCAGCGTAGGTCCGAGCGGGGAAAAACTGTTTTTT.

In DNA form, the CDR3 reads TGTGCCAGCAGCCCTACTGTGAGGTACGAGCAGTACTTC. It specifies CASSPTVRYEQYF. The V and J genes are TRBV7-8 and TRBJ2-7, with D unclear. Germline assignment: CDR1 SGHVS and CDR2 FQNEAQ. V lost 5 bases, J lost 4 bases, and 12 bases lay in between. This CDR3 contains 13 residues.

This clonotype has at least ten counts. The CDR3 sequence: CASSPRVVASTDTQYF. In DNA form, the CDR3 reads TGTGCCAGCAGCCCCAGAGTCGTAGCGTCCACAGATACGCAGTATTTT. This chain joins TRBV7-8 and TRBJ2-3; perhaps TRBD2 as D (5 bases). The V end was cut by 5 bases, the J end by 2 bases, with 17 bases between. Germline lookup yields CDR1 SGHVS and CDR2 FQNEAQ. The CDR3 is made up of 16 amino acids.

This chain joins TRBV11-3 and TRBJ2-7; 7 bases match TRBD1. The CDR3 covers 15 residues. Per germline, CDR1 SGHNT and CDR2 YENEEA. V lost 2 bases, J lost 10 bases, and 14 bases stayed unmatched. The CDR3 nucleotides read TGTGCCAGCAGCTTAACACCGACAGGGTTCTCCGATCAGTACTTC. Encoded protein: CASSLTPTGFSDQYF.

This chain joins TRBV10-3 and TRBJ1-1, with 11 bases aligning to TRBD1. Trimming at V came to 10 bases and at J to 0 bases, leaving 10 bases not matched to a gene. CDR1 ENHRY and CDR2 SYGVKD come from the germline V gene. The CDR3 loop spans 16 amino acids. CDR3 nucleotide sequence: TGTGCCAGCAGCTTTGGACAGGGGGCTATGAACACTGAAGCTTTCTTT. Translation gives CASSFGQGAMNTEAFF.

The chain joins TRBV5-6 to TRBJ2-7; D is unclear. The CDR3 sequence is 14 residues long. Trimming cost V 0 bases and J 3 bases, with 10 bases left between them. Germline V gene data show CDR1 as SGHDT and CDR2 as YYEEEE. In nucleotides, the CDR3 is TGTGCCAGCAGCTTGGTTCGGCAGATCTACGAGCAGTACTTC. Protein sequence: CASSLVRQIYEQYF.

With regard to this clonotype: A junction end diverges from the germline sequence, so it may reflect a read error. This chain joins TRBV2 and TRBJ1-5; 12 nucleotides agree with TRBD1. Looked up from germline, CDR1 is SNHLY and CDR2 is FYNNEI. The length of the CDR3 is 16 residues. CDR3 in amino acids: CASREGGQGAFQPQHF. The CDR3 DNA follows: TGTGCCAGCAGGGAAGGGGGACAGGGGGCGTTTCAGCCCCAGCATTTT.

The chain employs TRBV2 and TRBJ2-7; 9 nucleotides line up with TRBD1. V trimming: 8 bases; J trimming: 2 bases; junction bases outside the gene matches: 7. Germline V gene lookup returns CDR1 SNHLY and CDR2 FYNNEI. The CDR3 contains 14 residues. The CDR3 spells CASEPGTGTYEQYF. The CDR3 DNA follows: TGTGCCAGCGAGCCCGGGACAGGGACCTACGAGCAGTACTTC. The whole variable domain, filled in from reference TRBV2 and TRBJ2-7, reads EPEVTQTPSHQVTQMGQEVILRCVPISNHLYFYWYRQILGQKVEFLVSFYNNEISEKSEIFDDQFSVERPDGSNFTLKIRSTKLEDSAMYFCASEPGTGTYEQYFGPGTRLTVT.

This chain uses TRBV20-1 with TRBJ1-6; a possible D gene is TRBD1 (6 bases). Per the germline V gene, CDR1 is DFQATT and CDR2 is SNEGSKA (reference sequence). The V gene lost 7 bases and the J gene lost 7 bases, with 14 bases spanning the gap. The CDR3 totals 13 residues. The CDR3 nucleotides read TGCAGTGTAACAGGGCTCGGGAATTCACCCCTCCACTTT. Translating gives CSVTGLGNSPLHF.

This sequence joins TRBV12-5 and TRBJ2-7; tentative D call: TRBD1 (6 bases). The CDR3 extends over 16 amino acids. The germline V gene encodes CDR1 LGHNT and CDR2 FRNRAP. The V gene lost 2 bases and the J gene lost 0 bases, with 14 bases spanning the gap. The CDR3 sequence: CASGLSTQGPSYEQYF. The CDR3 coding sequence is TGTGCTAGTGGTTTGTCGACACAGGGCCCCTCCTACGAGCAGTACTTC.

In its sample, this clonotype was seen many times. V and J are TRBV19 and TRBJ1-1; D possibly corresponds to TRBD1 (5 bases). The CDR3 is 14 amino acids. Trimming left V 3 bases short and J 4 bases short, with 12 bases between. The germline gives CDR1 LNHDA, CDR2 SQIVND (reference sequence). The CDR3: CASSIGRGITEAFF. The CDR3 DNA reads TGTGCCAGTAGTATCGGTCGGGGGATCACTGAAGCTTTCTTT.

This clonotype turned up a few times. CDR3 sequence reads: CASSEDSVIFRAFF. Here the CDR3 DNA reads TGTGCCAGCAGTGAAGACAGCGTGATTTTCCGGGCTTTCTTT. The chain employs TRBV2 and TRBJ1-1; D unclear. The CDR3 runs to 14 residues. Germline CDR1 SNHLY, CDR2 FYNNEI. V gave up 1 base and J gave up 11 bases, with 17 bases separating them.

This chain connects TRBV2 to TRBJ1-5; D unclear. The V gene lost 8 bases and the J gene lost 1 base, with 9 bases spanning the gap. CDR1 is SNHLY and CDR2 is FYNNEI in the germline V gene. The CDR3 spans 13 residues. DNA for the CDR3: TGTGCCAGCTGCCTACAGAGCAATCAGCCCCAGCATTTT. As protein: CASCLQSNQPQHF.

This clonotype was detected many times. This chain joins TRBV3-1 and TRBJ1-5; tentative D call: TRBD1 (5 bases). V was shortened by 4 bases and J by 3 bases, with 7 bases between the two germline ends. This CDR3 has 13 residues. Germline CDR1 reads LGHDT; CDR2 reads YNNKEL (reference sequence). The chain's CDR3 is CASSPGPNQPQHF. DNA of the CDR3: TGTGCCAGCAGCCCAGGGCCCAATCAGCCCCAGCATTTT.

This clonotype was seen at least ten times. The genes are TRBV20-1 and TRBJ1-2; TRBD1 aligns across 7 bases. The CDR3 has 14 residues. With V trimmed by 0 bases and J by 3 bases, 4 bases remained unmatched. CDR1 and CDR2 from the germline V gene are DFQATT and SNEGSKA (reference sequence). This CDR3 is CSAREAGQDYGYTF. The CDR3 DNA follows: TGCAGTGCTAGAGAGGCTGGACAGGACTATGGCTACACCTTC.